What follows are 24 T cell receptor beta chains derived from one specimen sequenced in a study of T cells in Graves' hyperthyroidism and ophthalmopathy (dated by TCRdb to about 2019). The protocol used for the library was multiplex PCR. TCRdb lists the instrument as Illumina HiSeq 2000. The TCR beta CDR3 regions were amplified from the RNA transcripts. For the first round of RT-PCR on the TCR CDR3, the HTBI primer set was used together with the Qiagen OneStep RT-PCR kit. TCRdb reran the public reads through fastp at Q25 and MiXCR, keeping productive beta chains. Rows matching on CDR3 protein sequence are summarized as one entry with the most common DNA and genes. The sample records 300,000 to 350,000 distinct CDR3 sequences, 18% of which are singletons. Together, the top ten hold around 47% of the sample. The sequenced sample consisted of blood. Receptor source: a woman aged 45-65 years with Graves' hyperthyroidism.

This clonotype was detected many times. V gene TRBV28 combines with J gene TRBJ1-1; no definite D call. CDR3 length equals 13 residues. V was shortened by 5 bases and J by 3 bases, with 10 bases between the two germline ends. Germline V lookup: CDR1 MDHEN, CDR2 SYDVKM. In DNA, the CDR3 is TGTGCCAGCAGTCCCCCTGGGCACACTGAAGCTTTCTTT. It specifies CASSPPGHTEAFF.

This clonotype showed up just a few times. V is TRBV6-1 and J is TRBJ2-7, with 9 bases aligning to TRBD1. The trim removed 9 bases at V and 7 bases at J, leaving 7 bases unmatched. Germline V gene data show CDR1 as MNHNS and CDR2 as SASEGT. This CDR3 comprises 12 residues. The CDR3 bases are TGTGCCAGTGACAGGGGGAATGGGGAGCAGTACGTC. It specifies CASDRGNGEQYV.

A few counts support this clonotype. The genes are TRBV14 and TRBJ1-2, with D possibly matching TRBD1 (5 bases). Germline-derived CDR1 and CDR2 are SGHDN and FVKESK. The CDR3 has 15 residues. The V gene lost 3 bases and the J gene lost 5 bases, with 16 bases spanning the gap. CDR3 residues: CASSQNKGSLYGYTF. CDR3 in DNA: TGTGCCAGCAGCCAGAACAAGGGGTCTCTGTATGGCTACACCTTC. Full variable domain (outside the CDR3, taken from reference TRBV14 and TRBJ1-2): EAGVTQFPSHSVIEKGQTVTLRCDPISGHDNLYWYRRVMGKEIKFLLHFVKESKQDESGMPNNRFLAERTGGTYSTLKVQPAELEDSGVYFCASSQNKGSLYGYTFGSGTRLTVV.

The chain has TRBV30 and TRBJ1-1; D is ambiguous. The ends were cut back, 2 bases at V and 0 bases at J, with 7 bases in the middle. The CDR3 spans 13 residues. Germline values: CDR1 GTSNPN, CDR2 SVGIG (reference sequence). The CDR3 reads CAWSPDMNTEAFF. CDR3 DNA sequence: TGTGCCTGGAGTCCGGATATGAACACTGAAGCTTTCTTT.

The chain recombines TRBV10-3 with TRBJ2-5, with 9 nucleotides matching TRBD2. Germline trimming cut 0 bases from V and 5 bases from J; bases unmatched to any gene: 10. The germline CDR1 and CDR2 sequences are ENHRY and SYGVKD. This CDR3 contains 17 residues. CDR3 loop: CAISESLAGAGLETQYF. CDR3 DNA sequence: TGTGCCATCAGTGAGTCGTTAGCGGGGGCCGGCTTGGAGACCCAGTACTTC.

This clonotype appeared a few times. The gene calls are TRBV9 and TRBJ1-2, with a weak D call TRBD1 (5 bases). This CDR3 contains 13 residues. V lost 0 bases to trimming and J lost 4 bases, with 7 bases between them. Per germline, CDR1 SGDLS and CDR2 YYNGEE. CDR3 in amino acids: CASSVAGGYGYTF. Here the CDR3 DNA reads TGTGCCAGCAGCGTAGCGGGGGGCTATGGCTACACCTTC.

As for this clonotype: This clone may be a read error of a much larger clone one base away. The rearrangement links TRBV3-1 to TRBJ2-1; D is unclear. The CDR3 sequence is 15 residues long. Per germline, CDR1 LGHDT and CDR2 YNNKEL (reference sequence). Trimming shortened V by 1 base and J by 9 bases, and 16 bases separated the two germline ends. This CDR3 reads CASSQGFGVVGEQFF. Written as DNA, the CDR3 is TGTGCCAGCAGCCAAGGTTTTGGGGTAGTGGGTGAGCAGTTCTTC.

This clonotype was counted ten times or more. The chain recombines TRBV2 with TRBJ2-1, with D tentatively TRBD1 (6 bases). The V gene's germline CDR1 is SNHLY and CDR2 FYNNEI. With 2 bases removed from V and 10 bases from J, the gap between germline ends came to 21 bases. This CDR3 is 16 amino acids long. The DNA of the CDR3 is TGTGCCAGCAGTGAATACGGGACATCTAGAGGAGCGGAGCAGTTCTTC. Translated, it gives CASSEYGTSRGAEQFF.

This clonotype was seen more than once but under ten times. This may arise from a read error, as a much more abundant clone is one base away. This chain uses TRBV28 with TRBJ1-1; D remains unclear. CDR3 length: 13 amino acids. Trimming cost V 6 bases and J 1 base, with 9 bases left between them. Germline values: CDR1 MDHEN, CDR2 SYDVKM. CDR3 DNA: TGTGCCAGCAGCCATCAGCCGAACACTGAAGCTTTCTTT. Its protein is CASSHQPNTEAFF.

Ten or more counts support this clonotype. The rearrangement links TRBV28 to TRBJ2-7, with TRBD2 matching over 10 bases. Looked up from germline, CDR1 is MDHEN and CDR2 is SYDVKM. Trimming cost V 6 bases and J 4 bases; bases outside gene matches: 6. The CDR3 sequence is 14 residues long. The chain's CDR3 is CASRRLAGAYEQYF. CDR3 bases: TGTGCCAGCAGGCGCCTAGCGGGAGCTTACGAGCAGTACTTC.

Only a few counts were recorded for this clonotype. The chain carries TRBV14 and TRBJ1-1, with 7 bases lining up with TRBD1. V gave up 3 bases and J gave up 5 bases; unmatched junction bases: 15. Germline values: CDR1 SGHDN, CDR2 FVKESK. This CDR3 comprises 17 residues. In nucleotides, the CDR3 is TGTGCCAGCAGCCACCCCGGGACAGCGGCACCGGGGACTGAAGCTTTCTTT. It yields the protein CASSHPGTAAPGTEAFF.

This clonotype appeared many times. The chain recombines TRBV12-3 or TRBV12-4 with TRBJ1-2, with 8 nucleotides matching TRBD1. CDR3 length: 15 residues. V trimming: 6 bases; J trimming: 7 bases; junction bases outside the gene matches: 13. CDR3 sequence reads: CASRSTGGDDGGYTF. CDR3 bases: TGTGCCAGCAGGTCCACAGGGGGTGATGATGGTGGCTACACCTTC.

This clonotype occurred many times. This rearrangement joins TRBV11-2 to TRBJ2-7, with D maybe TRBD2 (5 bases). The germline V and J ends were trimmed by 6 bases and 3 bases, with 12 bases remaining between them. The CDR3 sequence is 13 residues long. Germline loops: CDR1 SGHAT, CDR2 FQNNGV. CDR3 amino acids: CASRSGSYYEQYF. The CDR3 nucleotides are TGTGCCAGCAGGTCGGGATCCTACTACGAGCAGTACTTC.

This clonotype was observed a few times. This sequence joins TRBV6-1 and TRBJ2-2, with no clear D. The germline V gene has CDR1 MNHNS and CDR2 SASEGT. V was clipped by 2 bases and J by 1 base, with 17 bases between them. The CDR3 runs to 18 residues. The CDR3 DNA is TGTGCCAGCAGTGAACCAACCCTTGGTTACCGGAACACCGGGGAGCTGTTTTTT. Translated, it gives CASSEPTLGYRNTGELFF.

The sample holds many counts of this clonotype. This chain connects TRBV7-2 to TRBJ1-1; the D is unclear. The CDR3 runs 15 residues. The V gene's germline CDR1 is SGHTA and CDR2 FQGNSA. Trimming took off 1 base at V and 0 bases at J, with 9 bases between the two ends. The CDR3 loop is CASSLVTRMNTEAFF. The CDR3 DNA sequence: TGTGCCAGCAGCTTAGTGACACGCATGAACACTGAAGCTTTCTTT.

This clonotype was seen ten or more times. The chain uses TRBV28 and TRBJ2-6; D might be TRBD1 or TRBD2, each matching 5 bases. Germline V gives CDR1 MDHEN, CDR2 SYDVKM. CDR3 size: 18 residues. Between the trimmed V and J ends, which lost 6 bases and 4 bases, there was a span of 22 bases. The CDR3 loop reads CASSQWDGDSRGANVLTF. CDR3 bases: TGTGCCAGCAGCCAGTGGGACGGCGACTCAAGAGGGGCCAACGTCCTGACTTTC.

This clonotype was picked up many times. The chain links TRBV2 to TRBJ1-2, with D unresolved. This CDR3 has 14 amino acids. Looked up from germline, CDR1 is SNHLY and CDR2 is FYNNEI. Trimming took off 0 bases at V and 4 bases at J, with 9 bases between the two ends. In DNA form, the CDR3 reads TGTGCCAGCAGTGAAGCGCCGGGTGGCTATGGCTACACCTTC. Residues: CASSEAPGGYGYTF.

This clonotype was observed many times. The genes are TRBV11-3 and TRBJ2-2, with D uncertain. Trimming stripped 0 bases from V and 2 bases from J, with 4 bases between. CDR1 is SGHNT, CDR2 YENEEA, per germline. There are 14 residues in the CDR3. The CDR3 loop is CASSLEYNTGELFF. The CDR3 coding sequence is TGTGCCAGCAGCTTAGAGTATAACACCGGGGAGCTGTTTTTT.

The chain joins TRBV20-1 to TRBJ2-7; TRBD1 matches 9 bases. Germline assignment: CDR1 DFQATT and CDR2 SNEGSKA (reference sequence). The CDR3 length is 13 residues. V shed 5 bases, J shed 2 bases, and the junction held 4 bases outside the gene matches. CDR3 loop: CSALRDRAYEQYF. The CDR3, as DNA: TGCAGTGCTCTCCGGGACAGGGCCTACGAGCAGTACTTC.

The sample holds many counts of this clonotype. The chain combines TRBV2 with TRBJ2-3, with TRBD1 identical over 9 bases. CDR1 and CDR2 (germline): SNHLY, FYNNEI. The ends lost 6 bases at V and 2 bases at J; junction bases unmatched: 9. CDR3 length equals 16 residues. CDR3 in amino acids: CASRERDREVTDTQYF. Written as DNA, the CDR3 is TGTGCCAGCAGGGAACGGGACAGGGAGGTCACAGATACGCAGTATTTT.

This clonotype was seen repeatedly, ten times or more. The chain carries TRBV3-1 and TRBJ2-2; a weak D match, TRBD2 (5 bases). This CDR3 contains 13 residues. Germline CDR1 LGHDT, CDR2 YNNKEL (reference sequence). Deletions cut 4 bases from V and 7 bases from J, with 10 bases between. The CDR3, as DNA: TGTGCCAGCAGCCGGAGGAGTGGCGGGGAGCTGTTTTTT. This encodes CASSRRSGGELFF.

V gene TRBV6-5 combines with J gene TRBJ2-1, with D perhaps assigned TRBD1 or TRBD2 (5 bases each). V was shortened by 3 bases and J by 8 bases, with 14 bases between the two germline ends. This CDR3 has 14 residues. CDR1 and CDR2 from the germline V gene are MNHEY and SVGAGI. CDR3 nucleotide sequence: TGTGCCAGCAGTTATTTCTCGGGACGGGATGAGCAGTTCTTC. This codes for CASSYFSGRDEQFF.

This clonotype has just a few counts. The CDR3 sequence: CASSPPGVGTQYF. The CDR3 nucleotides read TGTGCCAGCAGCCCTCCGGGCGTTGGGACCCAGTACTTC. The chain combines TRBV7-9 with TRBJ2-5; D not resolved. V was cut by 5 bases and J by 7 bases, with 14 bases left in between. The CDR3 has 13 amino acids. Germline V gives CDR1 SEHNR, CDR2 FQNEAQ (reference sequence). Full variable domain (remainder filled in from reference TRBV7-9 and TRBJ2-5): DTGVSQNPRHKITKRGQNVTFRCDPISEHNRLYWYRQTLGQGPEFLTYFQNEAQLEKSRLLSDRFSAERPKGSFSTLEIQRTEQGDSAMYLCASSPPGVGTQYFGPGTRLLVL.

The rearrangement links TRBV25-1 to TRBJ1-5; maybe TRBD1 (5 bases). Germline values: CDR1 MGHDK, CDR2 SYGVNS. The CDR3 runs 13 residues. V was clipped by 4 bases and J by 5 bases, with 9 bases between them. CDR3 region: CASSGEGYQPQHF. The CDR3 nucleotides are TGTGCCAGCAGTGGGGAGGGGTATCAGCCCCAGCATTTT.